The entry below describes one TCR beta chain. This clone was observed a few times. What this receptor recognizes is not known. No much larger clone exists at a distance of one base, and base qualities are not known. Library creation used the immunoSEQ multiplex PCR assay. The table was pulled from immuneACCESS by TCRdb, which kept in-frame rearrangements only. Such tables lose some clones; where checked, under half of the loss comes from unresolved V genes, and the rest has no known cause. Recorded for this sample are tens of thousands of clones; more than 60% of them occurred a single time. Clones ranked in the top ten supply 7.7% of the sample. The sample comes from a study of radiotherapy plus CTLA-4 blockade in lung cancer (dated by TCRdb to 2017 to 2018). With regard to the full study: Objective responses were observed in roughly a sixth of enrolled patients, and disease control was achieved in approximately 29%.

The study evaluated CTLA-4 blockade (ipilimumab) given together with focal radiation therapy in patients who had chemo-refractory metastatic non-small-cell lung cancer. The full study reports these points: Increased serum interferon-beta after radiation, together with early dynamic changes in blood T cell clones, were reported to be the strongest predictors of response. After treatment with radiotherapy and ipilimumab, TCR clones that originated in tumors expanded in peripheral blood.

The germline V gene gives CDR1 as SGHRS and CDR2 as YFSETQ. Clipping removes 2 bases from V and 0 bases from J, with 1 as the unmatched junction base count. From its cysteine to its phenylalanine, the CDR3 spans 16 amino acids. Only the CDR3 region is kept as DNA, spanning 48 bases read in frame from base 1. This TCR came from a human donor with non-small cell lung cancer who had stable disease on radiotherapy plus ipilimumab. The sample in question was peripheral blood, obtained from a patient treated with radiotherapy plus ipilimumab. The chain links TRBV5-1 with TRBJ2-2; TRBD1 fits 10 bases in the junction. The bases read TGCGCCAGCAGCTTAGGACAGGGGGCGAACACCGGGGAGCTGTTTTTT. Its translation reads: CASSLGQGANTGELFF.